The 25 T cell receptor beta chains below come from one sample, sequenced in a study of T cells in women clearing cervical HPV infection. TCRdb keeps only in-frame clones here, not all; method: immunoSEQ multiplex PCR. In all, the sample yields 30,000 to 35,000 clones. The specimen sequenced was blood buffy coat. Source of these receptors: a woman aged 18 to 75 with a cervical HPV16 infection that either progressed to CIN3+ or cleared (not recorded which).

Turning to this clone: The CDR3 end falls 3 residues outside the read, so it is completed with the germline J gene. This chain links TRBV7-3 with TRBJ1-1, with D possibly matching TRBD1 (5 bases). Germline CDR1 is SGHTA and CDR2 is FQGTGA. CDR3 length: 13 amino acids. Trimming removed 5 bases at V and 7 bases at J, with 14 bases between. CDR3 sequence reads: CASSLSPDSEAFF. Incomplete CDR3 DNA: TGTGCCAGCAGCCTGTCCCCCGACAGTGAA.

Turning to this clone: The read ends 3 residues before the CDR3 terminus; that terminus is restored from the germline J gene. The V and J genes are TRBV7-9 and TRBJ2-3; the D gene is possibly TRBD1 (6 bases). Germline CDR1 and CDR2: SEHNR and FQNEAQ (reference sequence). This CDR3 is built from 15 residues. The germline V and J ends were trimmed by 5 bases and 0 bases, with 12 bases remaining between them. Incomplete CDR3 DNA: TGTGCCAGCAGCACCGGACAGCGAAGCACAGATACG. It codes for CASSTGQRSTDT. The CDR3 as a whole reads CASSTGQRSTDTQYF.

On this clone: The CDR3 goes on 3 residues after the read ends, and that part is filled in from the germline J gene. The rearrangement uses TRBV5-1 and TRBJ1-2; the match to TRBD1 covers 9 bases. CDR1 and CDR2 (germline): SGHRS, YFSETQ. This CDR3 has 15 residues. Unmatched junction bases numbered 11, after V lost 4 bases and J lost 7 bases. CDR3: CASSQEGQGSAGYTF. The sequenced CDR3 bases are TGCGCCAGCAGCCAAGAGGGACAGGGAAGTGCTGGC.

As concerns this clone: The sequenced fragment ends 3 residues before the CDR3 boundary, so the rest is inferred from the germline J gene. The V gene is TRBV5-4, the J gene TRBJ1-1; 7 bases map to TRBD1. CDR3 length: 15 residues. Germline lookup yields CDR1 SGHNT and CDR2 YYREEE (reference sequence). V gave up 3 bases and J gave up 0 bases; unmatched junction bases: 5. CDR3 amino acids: CASSSNRGLNTEAFF. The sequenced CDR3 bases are TGTGCCAGCAGCTCCAACAGGGGACTGAACACTGAA.

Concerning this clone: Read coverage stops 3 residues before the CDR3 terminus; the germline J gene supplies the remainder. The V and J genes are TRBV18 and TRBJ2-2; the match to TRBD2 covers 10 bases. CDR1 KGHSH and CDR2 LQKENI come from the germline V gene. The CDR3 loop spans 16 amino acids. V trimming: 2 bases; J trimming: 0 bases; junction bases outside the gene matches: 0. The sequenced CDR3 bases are TGTGCCAGCTCACCAGGACTAGCGGCGAACACCGGGGAG. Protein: CASSPGLAANTGE. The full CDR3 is CASSPGLAANTGELFF. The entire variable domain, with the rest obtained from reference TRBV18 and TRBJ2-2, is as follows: NAGVMQNPRHLVRRRGQEARLRCSPMKGHSHVYWYRQLPEEGLKFMVYLQKENIIDESGMPKERFSAEFPKEGPSILRIQQVVRGDSAAYFCASSPGLAANTGELFFGEGSRLTVL.

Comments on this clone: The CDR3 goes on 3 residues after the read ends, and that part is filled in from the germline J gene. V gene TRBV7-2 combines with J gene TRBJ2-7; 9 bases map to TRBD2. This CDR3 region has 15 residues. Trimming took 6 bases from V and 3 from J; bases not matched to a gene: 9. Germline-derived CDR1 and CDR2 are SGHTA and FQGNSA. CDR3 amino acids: CASSSPGLAHYEQYF. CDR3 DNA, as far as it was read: TGTGCCAGCAGTTCGCCGGGACTAGCACACTACGAG.

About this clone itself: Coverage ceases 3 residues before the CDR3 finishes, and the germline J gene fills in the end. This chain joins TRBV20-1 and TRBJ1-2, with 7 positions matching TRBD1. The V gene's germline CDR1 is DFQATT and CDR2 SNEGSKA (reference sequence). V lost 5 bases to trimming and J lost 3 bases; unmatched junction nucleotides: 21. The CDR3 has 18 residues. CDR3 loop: CSAPNLPPGQNPDYGYTF. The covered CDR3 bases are TGCAGTGCTCCTAACCTCCCTCCGGGACAGAATCCGGACTATGGC.

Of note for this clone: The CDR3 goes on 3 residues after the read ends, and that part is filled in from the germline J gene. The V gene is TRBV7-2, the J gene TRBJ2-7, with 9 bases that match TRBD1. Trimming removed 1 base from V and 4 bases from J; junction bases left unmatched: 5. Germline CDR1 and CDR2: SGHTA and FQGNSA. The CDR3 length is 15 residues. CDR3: CASSLVGQGSYEQYF. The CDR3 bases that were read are TGTGCCAGCAGCTTAGTCGGACAGGGGTCGTACGAG.

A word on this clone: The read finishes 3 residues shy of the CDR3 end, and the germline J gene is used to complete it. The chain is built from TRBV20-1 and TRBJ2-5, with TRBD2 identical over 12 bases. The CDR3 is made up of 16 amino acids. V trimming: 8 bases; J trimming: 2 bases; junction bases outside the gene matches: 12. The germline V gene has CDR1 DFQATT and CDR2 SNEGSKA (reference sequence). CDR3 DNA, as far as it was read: TGCAGTCTCCAACTCACTAGCGGGGGGCTTCAAGAGACC. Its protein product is CSLQLTSGGLQET. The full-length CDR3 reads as CSLQLTSGGLQETQYF.

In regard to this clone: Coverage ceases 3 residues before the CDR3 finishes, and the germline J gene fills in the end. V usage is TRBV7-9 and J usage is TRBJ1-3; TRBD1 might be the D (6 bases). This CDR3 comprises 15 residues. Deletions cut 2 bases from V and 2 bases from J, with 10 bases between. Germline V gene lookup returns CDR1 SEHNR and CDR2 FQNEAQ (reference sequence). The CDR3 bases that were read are TGTGCCAGCAGCTTATACGGGGGGCCTGGAAACACC. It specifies CASSLYGGPGNT. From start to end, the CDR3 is CASSLYGGPGNTIYF.

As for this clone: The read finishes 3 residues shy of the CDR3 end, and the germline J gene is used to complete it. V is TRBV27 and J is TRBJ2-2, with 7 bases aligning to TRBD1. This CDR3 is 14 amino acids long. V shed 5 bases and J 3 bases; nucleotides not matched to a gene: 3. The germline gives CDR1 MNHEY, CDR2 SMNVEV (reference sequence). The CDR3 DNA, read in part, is TGTGCCAGCAGTCCGGGACAGCACACCGGGGAG. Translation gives CASSPGQHTGE. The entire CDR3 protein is CASSPGQHTGELFF.

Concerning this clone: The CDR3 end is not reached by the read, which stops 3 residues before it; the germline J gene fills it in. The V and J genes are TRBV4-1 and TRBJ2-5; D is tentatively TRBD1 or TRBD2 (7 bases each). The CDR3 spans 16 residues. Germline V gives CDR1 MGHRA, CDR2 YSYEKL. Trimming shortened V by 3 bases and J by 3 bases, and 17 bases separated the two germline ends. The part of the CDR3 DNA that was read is TGCGCCAGCAGCCATGGAAGGGGAGGGGGCAAAGAGACC. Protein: CASSHGRGGGKET. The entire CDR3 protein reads CASSHGRGGGKETQYF.

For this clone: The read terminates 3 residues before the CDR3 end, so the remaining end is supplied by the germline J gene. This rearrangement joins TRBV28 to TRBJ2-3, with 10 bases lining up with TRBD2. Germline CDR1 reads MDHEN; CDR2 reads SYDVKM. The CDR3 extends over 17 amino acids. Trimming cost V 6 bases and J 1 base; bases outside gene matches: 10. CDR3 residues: CASRSRTSGVRTDTQYF. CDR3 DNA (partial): TGTGCCAGCAGGTCCCGAACTAGCGGGGTTCGCACAGATACG.

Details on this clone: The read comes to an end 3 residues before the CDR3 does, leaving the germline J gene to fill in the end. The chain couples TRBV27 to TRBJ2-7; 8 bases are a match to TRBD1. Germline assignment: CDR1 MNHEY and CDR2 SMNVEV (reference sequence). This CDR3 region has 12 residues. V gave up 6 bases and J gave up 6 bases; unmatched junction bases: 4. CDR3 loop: CASRQGDREQYF. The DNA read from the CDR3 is TGTGCCAGCAGACAGGGGGACCGCGAG.

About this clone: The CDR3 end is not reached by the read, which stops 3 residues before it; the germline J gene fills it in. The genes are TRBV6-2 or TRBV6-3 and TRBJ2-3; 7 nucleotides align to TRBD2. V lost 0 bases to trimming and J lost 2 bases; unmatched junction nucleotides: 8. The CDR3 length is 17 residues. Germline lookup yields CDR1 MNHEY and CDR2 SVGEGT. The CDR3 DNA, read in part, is TGTGCCAGCAGTTACTCCCAGCGGGAATCGCTCACAGATACG. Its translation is CASSYSQRESLTDT. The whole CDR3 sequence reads CASSYSQRESLTDTQYF.

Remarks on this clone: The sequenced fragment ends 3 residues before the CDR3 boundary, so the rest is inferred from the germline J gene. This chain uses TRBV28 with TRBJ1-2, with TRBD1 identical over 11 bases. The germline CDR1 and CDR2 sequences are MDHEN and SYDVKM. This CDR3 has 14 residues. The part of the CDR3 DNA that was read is TGTGCCAGCAGTTTGGACAGGGGGCTTTACGGC. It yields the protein CASSLDRGLYG. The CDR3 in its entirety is CASSLDRGLYGYTF.

This CDR3 is CASSLEAVQQETQYF. The sequenced part of the CDR3 DNA is TGTGCCAGCAGCTTAGAGGCAGTGCAGCAAGAGACC. The J gene is TRBJ2-5, the V gene TRBV7-6; no firm D call. Read coverage stops 3 residues before the CDR3 terminus; the germline J gene supplies the remainder. Deletions cut 1 base from V and 2 bases from J, with 11 bases between. The germline V gene encodes CDR1 SGHVS and CDR2 FNYEAQ. CDR3 length: 15 residues.

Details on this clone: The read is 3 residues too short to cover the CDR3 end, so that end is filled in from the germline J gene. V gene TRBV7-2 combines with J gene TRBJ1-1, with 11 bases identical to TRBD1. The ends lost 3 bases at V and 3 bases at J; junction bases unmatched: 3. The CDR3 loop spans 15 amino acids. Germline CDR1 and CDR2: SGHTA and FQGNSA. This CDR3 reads CASSFLGQGDTEAFF. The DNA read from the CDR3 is TGTGCCAGCAGCTTTCTGGGACAGGGGGACACTGAA.

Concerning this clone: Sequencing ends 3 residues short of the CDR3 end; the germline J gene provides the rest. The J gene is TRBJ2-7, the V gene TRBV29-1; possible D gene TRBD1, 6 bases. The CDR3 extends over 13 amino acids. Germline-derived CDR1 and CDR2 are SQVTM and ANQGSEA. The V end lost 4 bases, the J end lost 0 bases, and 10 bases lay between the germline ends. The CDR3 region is CSVVVGGSYEQYF. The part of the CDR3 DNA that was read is TGCAGCGTTGTTGTAGGGGGCTCCTACGAG.

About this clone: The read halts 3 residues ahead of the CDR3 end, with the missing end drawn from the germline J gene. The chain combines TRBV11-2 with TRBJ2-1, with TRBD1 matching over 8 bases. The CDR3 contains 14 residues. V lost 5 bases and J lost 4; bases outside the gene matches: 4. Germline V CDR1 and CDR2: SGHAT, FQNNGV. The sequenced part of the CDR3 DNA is TGTGCCAGCAGCCCCCGGACAGGGTACAATGAG. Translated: CASSPRTGYNE. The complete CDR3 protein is CASSPRTGYNEQFF. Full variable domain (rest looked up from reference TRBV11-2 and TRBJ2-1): EAGVAQSPRYKIIEKRQSVAFWCNPISGHATLYWYQQILGQGPKLLIQFQNNGVVDDSQLPKDRFSAERLKGVDSTLKIQPAKLEDSAVYLCASSPRTGYNEQFFGPGTRLTVL.

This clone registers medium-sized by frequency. CDR3 region: CASSFWTGSDEQYF. The CDR3 DNA, read in part, is TGCGCCAGCAGCTTCTGGACAGGGTCAGACGAG. The chain carries TRBV5-1 and TRBJ2-7; 8 bases are a match to TRBD1. Read coverage stops 3 residues before the CDR3 terminus; the germline J gene supplies the remainder. The junction had 6 bases not matched to a gene; V was cut back by 2 bases and J by 5 bases. This CDR3 spans 14 amino acids. Germline CDR1 reads SGHRS; CDR2 reads YFSETQ.

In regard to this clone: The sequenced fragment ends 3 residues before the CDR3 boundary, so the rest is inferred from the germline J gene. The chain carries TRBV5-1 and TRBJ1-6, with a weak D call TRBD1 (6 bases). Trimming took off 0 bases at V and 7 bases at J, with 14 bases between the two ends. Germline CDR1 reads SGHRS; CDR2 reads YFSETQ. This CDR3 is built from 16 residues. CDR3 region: CASSLEGDKGNSPLHF. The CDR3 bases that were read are TGCGCCAGCAGCTTGGAGGGGGACAAGGGGAATTCACCC. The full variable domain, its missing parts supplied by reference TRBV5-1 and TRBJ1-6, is KAGVTQTPRYLIKTRGQQVTLSCSPISGHRSVSWYQQTPGQGLQFLFEYFSETQRNKGNFPGRFSGRQFSNSRSEMNVSTLELGDSALYLCASSLEGDKGNSPLHFGNGTRLTVT.

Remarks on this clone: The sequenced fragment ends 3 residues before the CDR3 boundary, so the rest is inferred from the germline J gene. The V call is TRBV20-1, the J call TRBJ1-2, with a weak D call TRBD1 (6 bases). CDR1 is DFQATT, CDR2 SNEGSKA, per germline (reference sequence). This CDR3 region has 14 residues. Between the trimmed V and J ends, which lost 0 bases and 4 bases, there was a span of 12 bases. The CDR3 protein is CSARDQTGGYGYTF. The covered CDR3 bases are TGCAGTGCTAGAGATCAGACAGGCGGCTATGGC.

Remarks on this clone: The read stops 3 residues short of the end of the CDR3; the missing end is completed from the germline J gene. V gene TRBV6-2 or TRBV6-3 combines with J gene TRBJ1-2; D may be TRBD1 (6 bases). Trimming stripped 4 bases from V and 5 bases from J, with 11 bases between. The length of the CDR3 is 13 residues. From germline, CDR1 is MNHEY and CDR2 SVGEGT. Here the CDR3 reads CASSFQGKYGYTF. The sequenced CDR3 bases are TGTGCCAGCAGTTTTCAGGGGAAGTATGGC.

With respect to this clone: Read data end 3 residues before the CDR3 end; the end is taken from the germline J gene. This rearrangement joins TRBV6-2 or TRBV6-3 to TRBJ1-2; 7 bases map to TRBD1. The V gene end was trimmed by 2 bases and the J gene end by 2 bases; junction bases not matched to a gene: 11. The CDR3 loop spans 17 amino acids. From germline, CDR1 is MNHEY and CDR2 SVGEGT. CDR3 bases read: TGTGCCAGCAGTTACCCAATGGGACAGAGAAAAAACTATGGC. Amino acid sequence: CASSYPMGQRKNYG. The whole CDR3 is CASSYPMGQRKNYGYTF.